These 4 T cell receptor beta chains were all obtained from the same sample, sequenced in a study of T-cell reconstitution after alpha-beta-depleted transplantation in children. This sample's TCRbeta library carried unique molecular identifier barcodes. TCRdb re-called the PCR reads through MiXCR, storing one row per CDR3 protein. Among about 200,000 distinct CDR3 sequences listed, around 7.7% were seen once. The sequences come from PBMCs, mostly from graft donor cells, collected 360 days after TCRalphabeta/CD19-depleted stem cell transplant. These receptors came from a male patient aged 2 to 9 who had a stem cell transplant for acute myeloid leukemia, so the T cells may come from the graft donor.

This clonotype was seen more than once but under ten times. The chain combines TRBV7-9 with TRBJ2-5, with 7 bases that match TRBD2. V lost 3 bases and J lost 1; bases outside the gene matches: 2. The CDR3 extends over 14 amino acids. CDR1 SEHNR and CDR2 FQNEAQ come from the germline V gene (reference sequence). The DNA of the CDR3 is TGTGCCAGCAGCTTCCGGGGGGTCCAAGAGACCCAGTACTTC. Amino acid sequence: CASSFRGVQETQYF.

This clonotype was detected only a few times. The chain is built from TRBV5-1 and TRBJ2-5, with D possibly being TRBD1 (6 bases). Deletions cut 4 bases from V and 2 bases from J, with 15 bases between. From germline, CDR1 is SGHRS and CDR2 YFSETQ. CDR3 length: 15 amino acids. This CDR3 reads CASSTQGPPQETQYF. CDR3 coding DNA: TGCGCCAGCAGCACACAGGGACCGCCACAAGAGACCCAGTACTTC.

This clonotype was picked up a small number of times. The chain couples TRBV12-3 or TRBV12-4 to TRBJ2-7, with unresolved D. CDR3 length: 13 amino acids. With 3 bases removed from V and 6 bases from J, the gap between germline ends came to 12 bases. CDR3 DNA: TGTGCCAGCAGTTTGGCCCCCAGCCCCGAGCAGTACGTC. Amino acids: CASSLAPSPEQYV.

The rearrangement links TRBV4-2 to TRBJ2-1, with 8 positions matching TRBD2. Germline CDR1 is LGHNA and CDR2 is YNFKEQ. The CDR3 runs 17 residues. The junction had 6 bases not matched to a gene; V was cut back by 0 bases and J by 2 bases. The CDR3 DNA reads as TGTGCCAGCAGCCAAGATAGACGGGGGGGCCCCTACAATGAGCAGTTCTTC. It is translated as CASSQDRRGGPYNEQFF.